This T cell receptor (beta chain) was recovered during a study of blood T cells in healthy people across ages. It was with a sample-barcoded 5' primer and a J-beta primer mix that a second PCR of about 6 to 12 cycles was run. TCRdb reanalysed the 5' RACE reads using MiXCR and keeps one entry per CDR3 protein. The table has just over 1 million distinct CDR3 sequences, 35% to 50% seen once. Donors ranged from 6 to 90 years old and were healthy Caucasians in Russia. Researchers isolated at least 7 million PBMCs per sample. In the case of this clonotype: Antigen specificity is unknown.

Overall study results and limits: Older age coincided with a roughly linear decline in TCR beta diversity per million T cells.

V lost 6 bases and J 4 bases, leaving 12 bases between the germline ends. This CDR3 has 13 amino acids. Germline CDR1 reads MNHEY; CDR2 reads SVGAGI. V usage is TRBV6-5 and J usage is TRBJ2-5, with D perhaps matching TRBD1 (6 bases). The sequence came from a woman aged 55-70 years in good health. The sample consisted of blood. This CDR3 is CASRRGIGETQYF. The CDR3 nucleotides are TGTGCCAGCAGAAGGGGGATTGGAGAGACCCAGTACTTC.